The subject of this entry is one T cell receptor beta chain. How the authors handled the data: Scientists estimated how many nucleated cells there were by amplifying reference gene primers. Clones were sequenced by immunoSEQ multiplex PCR, and TCRdb holds only the in-frame ones, with some missing. V, J and clone size are those of that table, while D and trimming were read from the DNA. The sample includes 200,000 to 250,000 clones, approximately 88% seen only once; the top ten take roughly 6.8%. The data belong to a study of blood T cell repertoires in COVID-19. CDR1 and CDR2 from the germline V gene are MNHEY and SVGEGT. V lost 2 bases and J lost 2, with 9 bases in between. This CDR3 is built from 15 residues.

This TCR derives from a woman in her twenties or thirties with COVID-19, enrolled during active disease. The chain combines TRBV6-2 or TRBV6-3 with TRBJ1-4; no reliable D call. Material: peripheral blood. CDR3 sequence (DNA): TGTGCCAGCAGTTACGGGCGCAGGACTAATGAAAAACTGTTTTTT. This sequence encodes CASSYGRRTNEKLFF.